The TCR beta chain described here comes from a study of cytomegalovirus exposure and HLA in healthy donors. Healthy bone marrow donors made up the donor group. From germline, CDR1 is MNHNS and CDR2 SASEGT. CDR3 length: 19 residues. The V end lost 0 bases, the J end lost 3 bases, and 23 bases lay between the germline ends. The PCR made use of 60 Vbeta and 13 Jbeta primers. The data were produced by immunoSEQ multiplex PCR, yet TCRdb's version contains in-frame clones alone and is incomplete. The repertoire holds about 98,000 clones, with roughly three quarters as singletons. Sequenced: PBMCs. The sequence was obtained from a man aged 35 to 55 in good health and CMV-seronegative. The chain recombines TRBV6-1 with TRBJ1-1, with D possibly TRBD1 on 5 matching bases. CDR3 DNA: TGTGCCAGCAGTGAAGCCCCCGGGGCCGCACGGAGGAGGGACACTGAAGCTTTCTTT. Residues: CASSEAPGAARRRDTEAFF.